This is a list of T cell receptor beta chains from one sample in a study of CD8+CD57+ T cells in acquired aplastic anemia. TCRdb fed the reads into MiXCR, producing one record per CDR3 protein. The sample lists some 180,000 distinct CDR3 sequences; approximately 45% were seen once. Sequencing was carried out using sorted CD4+, CD8+, or CD8+CD57+ T cells (not recorded which) from PBMCs. These receptors were collected from a human donor in good health. CDR3s include the opening cysteine and the closing phenylalanine or tryptophan. A D gene is named only where the DNA matches it firmly. Clone size is shown for a subset of rows, as once, few, many or a class of expanded clone.

TRBV5-1,TRBJ2-7,TRBD2,many,TGCGCCAGCAGCTTGGTCCCCACTAGCGCCAGCTCCTACGAGCAGTACTTC,CASSLVPTSASSYEQYF
TRBV15,TRBJ1-5,.,few,TGTGCCACCAGTGGCGGCATTAGCAATCAGCCCCAGCATTTT,CATSGGISNQPQHF
TRBV2,TRBJ1-1,.,many,TGTGCCAGCCGAGGGAACACTGAAGCTTTCTTT,CASRGNTEAFF
TRBV29-1,TRBJ2-5,.,.,TGCAGCGTTGTGGGGGTACTCGGGGAGACCCAGTACTTC,CSVVGVLGETQYF
TRBV7-8,TRBJ2-5,TRBD2,many,TGTGCCAGCAGCTTAGGTAGCGGGGACCAAGAGACCCAGTACTTC,CASSLGSGDQETQYF
TRBV5-4,TRBJ2-3,.,many,TGTGCCAGCAGCTTGGGTTTGCGGACCTACACAGATACGCAGTATTTT,CASSLGLRTYTDTQYF
TRBV11-2,TRBJ1-2,.,few,TGTGCCAGCAGCTTAGGTTGGGGGCAGGGCAACTATGGCTACACCTTC,CASSLGWGQGNYGYTF
TRBV11-2,TRBJ2-1,TRBD1,.,TGTGCCAGCCGCAATGCCAGGGACAGGGGGAGCTCCTACAATGAGCAGTTCTTC,CASRNARDRGSSYNEQFF
TRBV24-1,TRBJ2-7,TRBD1,few,TGTGCCACCAGTGGTGGGACAGGGGTCTACGAGCAGTACTTC,CATSGGTGVYEQYF
TRBV5-6,TRBJ2-7,TRBD1,many,TGTGCCAGCAGCAGGGGACAGGGGGGCTACGAGCAGTACTTC,CASSRGQGGYEQYF
TRBV5-1,TRBJ2-1,.,many,TGCGCCAGCAGCTTGTTCGCGGGAAGCTCCTACAATGAGCAGTTCTTC,CASSLFAGSSYNEQFF
TRBV6-1,TRBJ2-6,.,.,TGTGCCAGCAGTGTGGGGGGGGCGGGGGCCAACGTCCTGACTTTC,CASSVGGAGANVLTF
TRBV2,TRBJ2-2,.,.,TGTGCCAGCAGGGAGGGACTCCGCACCGGGGAGCTGTTTTTT,CASREGLRTGELFF
TRBV9,TRBJ1-2,.,.,TGTGCCAGCAGCACAGGGAACTATGGCTACACCTTC,CASSTGNYGYTF
TRBV11-2,TRBJ2-7,TRBD2,.,TGTGCCAGCAGCTTAGTTGGGAGCGGGGGACCCTACGAGCAGTACTTC,CASSLVGSGGPYEQYF
TRBV6-1,TRBJ2-3,.,.,TGTGCCAGCAGCCTAAGAGACTACACAACCACAGATACGCAGTATTTT,CASSLRDYTTTDTQYF
TRBV19,TRBJ1-1,.,.,TGTGCCAGTCGCGCGAGCGGGAAACCAGGGACTGAAGCTTTCTTT,CASRASGKPGTEAFF
TRBV19,TRBJ2-3,.,.,TGTGCCAGTAGTATTAACTTGGTTAACACAGATACGCAGTATTTT,CASSINLVNTDTQYF
TRBV14,TRBJ2-7,TRBD2,many,TGTGCCAGCAGCCAAACGAGCGGGAGTCCCAACGAGCAGTACTTC,CASSQTSGSPNEQYF
TRBV19,TRBJ1-5,TRBD1,.,TGTGCCAGTAGTACCGGGGACAGGATGAATCAGCCCCAGCATTTT,CASSTGDRMNQPQHF
TRBV25-1,TRBJ2-1,.,.,TGTGCCAGCAGTCCCCCAGGGCGGGGAAATGAGCAGTTCTTC,CASSPPGRGNEQFF
TRBV15,TRBJ1-2,.,.,TGTGCCACCAGCAGAGATAGATCGGAGGGGATCTATGGCTACACCTTC,CATSRDRSEGIYGYTF
TRBV15,TRBJ1-1,.,.,TGTGCCACCAGCTTTGAGGAGCAGGACACTGAAGCTTTCTTT,CATSFEEQDTEAFF
TRBV15,TRBJ2-3,TRBD2,.,TGTGCCACCAGCCTCCCTCCCTTGGCGGGAGTTACAGATACGCAGTATTTT,CATSLPPLAGVTDTQYF
TRBV4-3,TRBJ2-3,TRBD2,many,TGCGCCAGCAGCCGCGACCTAGCGGGAGACACAGATACGCAGTATTTT,CASSRDLAGDTDTQYF
TRBV20-1,TRBJ2-7,TRBD2,many,TGCAGTGCTAGAGACGTAGCGGGAGTGGGCGAGCAGTACTTC,CSARDVAGVGEQYF
TRBV20-1,TRBJ2-7,TRBD1,many,TGCAGTGCTAGAGGGGACAGCTCCTACGAGCAGTACTTC,CSARGDSSYEQYF
TRBV2,TRBJ2-5,TRBD2,few,TGTGCCAGCAGTGAAGCCGTAGGACTAGGCGGTCAAGAGACCCAGTACTTC,CASSEAVGLGGQETQYF
TRBV24-1,TRBJ1-5,TRBD1,.,TGTGCCACCGGTGATAAGGACAGGGTCCAGCCCCAGCATTTT,CATGDKDRVQPQHF
TRBV6-1,TRBJ2-5,.,.,TGTGCCAGCCGCGGCACCGTGGGGGAGACCCAGTACTTC,CASRGTVGETQYF
TRBV4-1,TRBJ2-2,.,.,TGCGCCAGCGGATCCTCATACACCGGGGAGCTGTTTTTT,CASGSSYTGELFF
TRBV20-1,TRBJ2-5,TRBD2,.,TGCAGTGCTAAAGTAGCGGGGGTCCAAGAGACCCAGTACTTC,CSAKVAGVQETQYF
TRBV2,TRBJ1-2,TRBD1,few,TGTGCCACCAGTGGCCGGGACAGTAACTATGGCTACACCTTC,CATSGRDSNYGYTF
TRBV7-2,TRBJ2-5,.,.,TGTGCCAGCAGCAATCAGAAGGAGACCCAGTACTTC,CASSNQKETQYF
TRBV19,TRBJ2-7,.,few,TGTGCCAGTAGTATCGGGGCCGCCTACGAGCAGTACTTC,CASSIGAAYEQYF
TRBV2,TRBJ2-7,.,.,TGTGCCAGCAGCCCGACCACATCAGGGTACGAGCAGTACTTC,CASSPTTSGYEQYF
TRBV24-1,TRBJ2-3,.,many,TGTGCCACATTTACCCAGAGTTCTAGCACAGATACGCAGTATTTT,CATFTQSSSTDTQYF
TRBV30,TRBJ1-5,.,.,TGTGCTTGGGGCAGGGATGGCAATCAGCCCCAGCATTTT,CAWGRDGNQPQHF
TRBV10-3,TRBJ1-3,.,.,TGTGCCATCAGTGCATGGGACCTTCATGGAAACACCATATATTTT,CAISAWDLHGNTIYF
TRBV5-1,TRBJ2-7,TRBD2,.,TGCGCCAGTGGGACTAGCGGGGTCTACGAGCAGTACTTC,CASGTSGVYEQYF
TRBV20-1,TRBJ1-1,.,.,TGCAGTGCCTTAAAGGGATTGAACACTGAAGCTTTCTTT,CSALKGLNTEAFF
TRBV5-4,TRBJ1-1,.,few,TGTGCCAGCAGCTTGGGGGGCTCTGGCACTGAAGCTTTCTTT,CASSLGGSGTEAFF
TRBV18,TRBJ2-7,TRBD2,few,TGTGCCAGCTCAAAGCTAGCGGGAGCCTCCTACGAGCAGTACTTC,CASSKLAGASYEQYF
TRBV19,TRBJ1-2,TRBD1,.,TGTGCCAGTAGTATAGCGACAGGGACGGACTATGGCTACACCTTC,CASSIATGTDYGYTF
TRBV6-2/TRBV6-3,TRBJ2-5,TRBD1,few,TGTGCCAGCAGAAAGGGGGCGCGGGAGACCCAGTACTTC,CASRKGARETQYF
TRBV5-1,TRBJ2-3,.,.,.,CASSFGPGELHWYF
TRBV15,TRBJ2-5,.,.,TGTGCCGCCAGTCGGGGCTACCAAGAGACCCAGTACTTC,CAASRGYQETQYF
TRBV7-3,TRBJ1-1,.,.,TGTGCCAGCAGCTCCAATCAGGTGGAAGCTTTCTTT,CASSSNQVEAFF
TRBV9,TRBJ2-3,.,many,TGTGCCAGCAGCCCTCGCGGAGAACGGATTAGCACAGATACGCAGTATTTT,CASSPRGERISTDTQYF